What follows describes a single T cell receptor (beta chain). Its antigen is currently unknown. These data originate in a study of CD8 T cells in ankylosing spondylitis. Findings of the study overall: Disease-linked clones bore a CD8+ phenotype and were relatively rare in peripheral blood. Significant enrichment of disease-linked clones was reportedly seen in matched ankylosing spondylitis synovial fluid. The study identified a TCR beta motif of roughly eight highly homologous variants that appeared characteristic of ankylosing spondylitis blood.

Trimming stripped 7 bases from V and 4 bases from J, with 19 bases between. Germline-derived CDR1 and CDR2 are SGHTA and FQGNSA. The CDR3 is 15 residues long. Making use of molecular barcodes, quantitative 5'-RACE generated TCR beta libraries. TCRdb reprocessed the 5' RACE reads with MiXCR, giving one entry per CDR3 protein. The top ten clones hold around 0.92% of a sample with approximately 400,000 distinct CDR3 sequences, under 20% of them seen once. The specimen sequenced was blood, either unsorted or a sorted T cell fraction (not recorded which). The chain joins TRBV7-2 to TRBJ2-5; D might be TRBD1 (6 bases). This sequence originates from a male donor with ankylosing spondylitis. The CDR3 sequence is CASTVGSGAGETQYF. In DNA form, the CDR3 reads TGTGCCAGCACCGTCGGGTCAGGGGCTGGAGAGACCCAGTACTTC.